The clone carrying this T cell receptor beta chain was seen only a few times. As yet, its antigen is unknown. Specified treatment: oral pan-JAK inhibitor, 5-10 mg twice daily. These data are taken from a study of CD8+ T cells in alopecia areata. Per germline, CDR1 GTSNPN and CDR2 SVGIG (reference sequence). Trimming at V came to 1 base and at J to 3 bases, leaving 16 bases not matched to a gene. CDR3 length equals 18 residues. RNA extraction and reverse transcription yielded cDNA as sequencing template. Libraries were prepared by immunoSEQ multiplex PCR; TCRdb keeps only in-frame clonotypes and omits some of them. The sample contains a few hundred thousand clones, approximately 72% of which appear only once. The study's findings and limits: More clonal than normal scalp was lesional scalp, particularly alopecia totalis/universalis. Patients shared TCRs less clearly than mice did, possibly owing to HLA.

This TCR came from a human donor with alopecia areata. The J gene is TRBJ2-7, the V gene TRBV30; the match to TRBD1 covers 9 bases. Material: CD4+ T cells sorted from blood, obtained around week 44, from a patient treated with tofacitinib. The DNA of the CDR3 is TGTGCCTGGAGTGGGGCGGTCCCCCGAGCGGGACAGGGCTACGAGCAGTACTTC. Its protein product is CAWSGAVPRAGQGYEQYF.